This T cell receptor beta chain was captured by sequencing in a study of breast tumors, draining lymph nodes, adjacent tissues. Study-wide results and caveats: Tumor TCR diversity was below lymph nodes but above nontumor tissue. Tumor and nontumor repertoires were significantly more similar in luminal-like than in basal-like breast cancer.

This clonotype was seen at least ten times. Its antigen remains unidentified. TCRdb reprocessed the multiplex PCR reads with MiXCR, giving one entry per CDR3 protein. The repertoire has tens of thousands of distinct CDR3 sequences, just over 35% of them found once; the top ten carry about a tenth. The TCR sequence derives from a female donor with breast cancer. Some clones in this sample may be carry-over from other donors' samples. Sequenced: breast tumor tissue.

The CDR3 here is CASSPQNSYEQYF. In DNA, the CDR3 is TGTGCCAGCAGCCCACAAAATTCCTACGAGCAGTACTTC. V and J are TRBV7-9 and TRBJ2-7; D is undetermined. Germline values: CDR1 SEHNR, CDR2 FQNEAQ (reference sequence). The ends were cut back, 5 bases at V and 1 base at J, with 9 bases in the middle. This CDR3 region has 13 residues.